The 23 T cell receptor beta chains below were found in one sample sequenced in a study of radiotherapy plus CTLA-4 blockade in lung cancer. Using immunoSEQ multiplex PCR, the repertoire was profiled, and TCRdb retains in-frame clones only, with some absent. The sample holds 80,000 to 100,000 clones, more than 75% seen once. The starting material was peripheral blood, obtained from a patient treated with radiotherapy plus ipilimumab. These TCRs come from a human donor with non-small cell lung cancer who had a partial response to radiotherapy plus ipilimumab.

This chain links TRBV6-1 with TRBJ2-1; 12 nucleotides line up with TRBD2. The CDR3 has 14 residues. Trimming took 3 bases from V and 10 from J; bases not matched to a gene: 4. The germline gives CDR1 MNHNS, CDR2 SASEGT. CDR3 nucleotides: TGTGCCAGCAGTGACCCCGGACTAGCGGGAGAGCAGTTCTTC. Its translation: CASSDPGLAGEQFF.

Here the CDR3 reads CASSHRAGAYEQYF. CDR3 in DNA: TGTGCCAGCAGCCACCGCGCAGGGGCCTACGAGCAGTACTTC. The gene calls are TRBV25-1 and TRBJ2-7; tentatively, D is TRBD1 (6 bases). CDR1 MGHDK and CDR2 SYGVNS come from the germline V gene. Trimming shortened V by 6 bases and J by 2 bases, and 14 bases separated the two germline ends. The CDR3 extends over 14 amino acids.

The V and J genes are TRBV2 and TRBJ2-2; 7 nucleotides align to TRBD2. The V and J ends lost 7 bases and 3 bases, in that order; junction bases with no gene match: 5. The CDR3 runs 14 residues. Germline V gene sequence: CDR1 SNHLY, CDR2 FYNNEI. Here the CDR3 DNA reads TGTGCCAGCACCCAGGCGGGGGACACCGGGGAGCTGTTTTTT. This codes for CASTQAGDTGELFF.

The chain recombines TRBV5-1 with TRBJ2-1, with D tentatively TRBD1 (6 bases). V was clipped by 2 bases and J by 6 bases, with 18 bases between them. Germline CDR1 is SGHRS and CDR2 is YFSETQ. The CDR3 is made up of 16 amino acids. The CDR3 spells CASSLPLTQGSNEQFF. The CDR3 DNA is TGCGCCAGCAGCTTACCCCTAACGCAGGGGAGCAATGAGCAGTTCTTC.

The chain carries TRBV27 and TRBJ2-2, with 9 nucleotides matching TRBD1. Per the germline V gene, CDR1 is MNHEY and CDR2 is SMNVEV (reference sequence). This CDR3 region has 18 residues. Trimming took 3 bases from V and 4 from J; bases not matched to a gene: 12. CDR3 sequence: CASSFSAGQGTGTGELFF. Written as DNA, the CDR3 is TGTGCCAGCAGTTTCTCCGCCGGACAGGGGACGGGCACCGGGGAGCTGTTTTTT.

Comment on this clone: The sample holds other DNA sequences that translate to the same CDR3. This chain uses TRBV5-1 with TRBJ1-5; TRBD1 agrees at 11 bases. The CDR3 runs 16 residues. Germline CDR1 is SGHRS and CDR2 is YFSETQ. V trimming: 4 bases; J trimming: 0 bases; junction bases outside the gene matches: 3. The CDR3: CASSLGTGGSNQPQHF. CDR3 nucleotide sequence: TGCGCCAGCAGCCTAGGGACAGGGGGTAGCAATCAGCCCCAGCATTTT.

The V gene is TRBV7-6, the J gene TRBJ2-5, with 11 nucleotides matching TRBD2. This CDR3 is 17 amino acids long. Germline V gives CDR1 SGHVS, CDR2 FNYEAQ. V was clipped by 2 bases and J by 1 base; unmatched bases: 6. CDR3 DNA sequence: TGTGCCAGCAGCTTATCCCTAGCGGGAGGTGCCCAAGAGACCCAGTACTTC. Amino acid sequence: CASSLSLAGGAQETQYF. Drawing the rest from reference TRBV7-6 and TRBJ2-5, the complete variable domain is GAGVSQSPRYKVTKRGQDVALRCDPISGHVSLYWYRQALGQGPEFLTYFNYEAQQDKSGLPNDRFSAERPEGSISTLTIQRTEQRDSAMYRCASSLSLAGGAQETQYFGPGTRLLVL.

This clone was picked up one time. This chain uses TRBV6-5 with TRBJ2-1; 9 bases map to TRBD1. The CDR3 runs 14 residues. J was trimmed by 14 bases and V by 5 bases; bases with no gene match: 13. Germline V gene lookup returns CDR1 MNHEY and CDR2 SVGAGI. The CDR3 DNA reads TGTGCCAGCAGTCCCCTTAGGGGAGACAGGGGGAAGTTCTTC. It encodes CASSPLRGDRGKFF.

The chain carries TRBV19 and TRBJ2-7; 13 bases line up with TRBD2. Germline-derived CDR1 and CDR2 are LNHDA and SQIVND (reference sequence). The CDR3 extends over 19 amino acids. Germline trimming cut 5 bases from V and 0 bases from J; bases unmatched to any gene: 13. CDR3 coding DNA: TGTGCCAGTAGTCGTCCACCCTCCGGGACTAGCGGGGTCTCCTACGAGCAGTACTTC. Residues: CASSRPPSGTSGVSYEQYF.

The genes are TRBV21-1 and TRBJ1-5; TRBD1 is taken as the D call from the table, unchecked against the DNA. TRBV21-1 is assigned pseudogene status. The CDR3 has 17 amino acids. The CDR3 bases are TGTGCCAGCAGCAAAGGACAGGGGCCCGTTAACAATCAGCCCCAGCATTTT. Its translation: CASSKGQGPVNNQPQHF.

The chain couples TRBV7-9 to TRBJ2-1; perhaps TRBD2 as D (5 bases). Germline loops: CDR1 SEHNR, CDR2 FQNEAQ (reference sequence). V lost 1 base, J lost 10 bases, and 8 bases lay in between. The CDR3 extends over 12 amino acids. CDR3 amino acids: CASSLVPGEQFF. The CDR3 DNA is TGTGCCAGCAGCTTAGTCCCGGGAGAGCAGTTCTTC.

In DNA, the CDR3 is TGTGCCAGCAGCATACAGGGGAACACTGAAGCTTTCTTT. Residues: CASSIQGNTEAFF. The rearrangement uses TRBV7-2 and TRBJ1-1, with D perhaps matching TRBD1 (6 bases). CDR3 length: 13 amino acids. The V end was cut by 5 bases, the J end by 1 base, with 8 bases between. Germline values: CDR1 SGHTA, CDR2 FQGNSA.

Only one count was recorded for this clone. This chain connects TRBV6-1 to TRBJ1-5, with 7 bases fitting TRBD1. CDR1 MNHNS and CDR2 SASEGT come from the germline V gene. After removal of 6 bases from V and 6 bases from J, the junction contained 5 bases not matched to a gene. The CDR3 contains 13 residues. CDR3 protein: CASRDRVGQPQHF. The DNA for the CDR3 is TGTGCCAGCAGAGACAGGGTGGGTCAGCCCCAGCATTTT.

The genes are TRBV19 and TRBJ1-5; unclear D gene. Germline V gene lookup returns CDR1 LNHDA and CDR2 SQIVND (reference sequence). This CDR3 comprises 16 residues. With 9 bases removed from V and 1 base from J, the gap between germline ends came to 19 bases. The CDR3 nucleotides read TGTGCCAGCGGGGAACACGTACTAGGGAGCAATCAGCCCCAGCATTTT. Its translation is CASGEHVLGSNQPQHF. The entire variable domain, with the rest obtained from reference TRBV19 and TRBJ1-5, is as follows: DGGITQSPKYLFRKEGQNVTLSCEQNLNHDAMYWYRQDPGQGLRLIYYSQIVNDFQKGDIAEGYSVSREKKESFPLTVTSAQKNPTAFYLCASGEHVLGSNQPQHFGDGTRLSIL.

The chain combines TRBV28 with TRBJ1-1, with D possibly being TRBD1 (5 bases). The V end was cut by 5 bases, the J end by 1 base, with 11 bases between. The CDR3 is 14 residues long. CDR1 MDHEN and CDR2 SYDVKM come from the germline V gene. The DNA of the CDR3 is TGTGCCAGCAGTCAGGAAAGGGGGAACACTGAAGCTTTCTTT. This codes for CASSQERGNTEAFF.

This chain's CDR3 is CASWTGGARSRYGYTF. The CDR3 nucleotides are TGTGCCAGCTGGACAGGGGGCGCGAGAAGTCGCTATGGCTACACCTTC. This rearrangement joins TRBV28 to TRBJ1-2; 11 bases agree with TRBD1. Germline V lookup: CDR1 MDHEN, CDR2 SYDVKM. Trimming cost V 8 bases and J 4 bases; bases outside gene matches: 12. The CDR3 loop spans 16 amino acids.

CDR3 amino acids: CAISITRGETQYF. The CDR3 nucleotides read TGTGCCATCAGTATAACTCGGGGGGAGACCCAGTACTTC. The chain combines TRBV10-3 with TRBJ2-5; D perhaps matches TRBD2 (6 bases). Trimming cost V 5 bases and J 5 bases, with 12 bases left between them. Germline V gene sequence: CDR1 ENHRY, CDR2 SYGVKD. This CDR3 has 13 amino acids.

This chain joins TRBV7-9 and TRBJ1-1; D is perhaps TRBD1 (6 bases). The CDR3 extends over 15 amino acids. The germline V gene has CDR1 SEHNR and CDR2 FQNEAQ (reference sequence). V lost 3 bases to trimming and J lost 2 bases, with 13 bases between them. CDR3 loop: CASSLMDRLNTEAFF. The DNA for the CDR3 is TGTGCCAGCAGCTTGATGGACAGACTTAACACTGAAGCTTTCTTT. The entire variable domain, with the rest obtained from reference TRBV7-9 and TRBJ1-1, is as follows: DTGVSQNPRHKITKRGQNVTFRCDPISEHNRLYWYRQTLGQGPEFLTYFQNEAQLEKSRLLSDRFSAERPKGSFSTLEIQRTEQGDSAMYLCASSLMDRLNTEAFFGQGTRLTVV.

The rearrangement links TRBV11-3 to TRBJ2-7, with D hard to call. Germline V gene sequence: CDR1 SGHNT, CDR2 YENEEA. The CDR3 consists of 14 residues. Trimming took off 5 bases at V and 3 bases at J, with 14 bases between the two ends. CDR3 region: CASSEAGFFYEQYF. DNA of the CDR3: TGTGCCAGCAGCGAGGCCGGGTTCTTCTACGAGCAGTACTTC.

The chain links TRBV15 to TRBJ2-1, with a tentative D call TRBD2 (6 bases). V was trimmed by 3 bases and J by 5 bases, leaving 17 bases between them. The CDR3 has 16 residues. Germline CDR1 is LNHNV and CDR2 is YYDKDF (reference sequence). This CDR3 is CATSRSPLGRDNEQFF. The CDR3 nucleotides are TGTGCCACCAGCAGGAGCCCTCTCGGGAGAGACAATGAGCAGTTCTTC.

CDR3 amino acids: CARDGPGSGYTF. The DNA for the CDR3 is TGTGCCAGGGACGGTCCCGGGAGTGGCTACACCTTC. The chain couples TRBV7-9 to TRBJ1-2; D not resolved. Germline CDR1 and CDR2: SEHNR and FQNEAQ (reference sequence). The V end was cut by 9 bases, the J end by 7 bases, with 15 bases between. There are 12 residues in the CDR3. Full variable domain (remainder filled in from reference TRBV7-9 and TRBJ1-2): DTGVSQNPRHKITKRGQNVTFRCDPISEHNRLYWYRQTLGQGPEFLTYFQNEAQLEKSRLLSDRFSAERPKGSFSTLEIQRTEQGDSAMYLCARDGPGSGYTFGSGTRLTVV.

In nucleotides, the CDR3 is TGTGCCAGCAACCCGGGAGGGGGCACAGATACGCAGTATTTT. Encoded protein: CASNPGGGTDTQYF. This chain connects TRBV28 to TRBJ2-3; 8 bases agree with TRBD2. The germline V gene encodes CDR1 MDHEN and CDR2 SYDVKM. The CDR3 sequence is 14 residues long. With V trimmed by 7 bases and J by 1 base, 4 bases remained unmatched.

The rearrangement links TRBV11-3 to TRBJ2-2; TRBD2 agrees at 7 bases. The CDR3 is made up of 16 amino acids. CDR1 SGHNT and CDR2 YENEEA come from the germline V gene. The junction had 6 bases not matched to a gene; V was cut back by 5 bases and J by 0 bases. CDR3 protein: CASSARAGTNTGELFF. CDR3 nucleotides: TGTGCCAGCAGCGCCCGAGCGGGGACGAACACCGGGGAGCTGTTTTTT.